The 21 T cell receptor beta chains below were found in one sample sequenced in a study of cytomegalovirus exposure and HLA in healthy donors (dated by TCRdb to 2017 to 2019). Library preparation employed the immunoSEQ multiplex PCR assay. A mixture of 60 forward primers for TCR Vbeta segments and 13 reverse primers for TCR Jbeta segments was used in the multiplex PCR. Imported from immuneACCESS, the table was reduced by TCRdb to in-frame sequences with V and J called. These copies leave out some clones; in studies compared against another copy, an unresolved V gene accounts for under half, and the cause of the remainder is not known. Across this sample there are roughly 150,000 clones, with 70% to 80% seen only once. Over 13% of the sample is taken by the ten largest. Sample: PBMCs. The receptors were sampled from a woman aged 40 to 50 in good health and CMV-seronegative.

CDR3 nucleotides: TGTGCCAGCAGCTTCGAGACGGGGAGAAACACCATATATTTT. Its translation: CASSFETGRNTIYF. The chain is built from TRBV5-6 and TRBJ1-3; D not resolved. Per germline, CDR1 SGHDT and CDR2 YYEEEE. The V and J ends lost 2 bases and 5 bases respectively, with 11 bases between them. The CDR3 spans 14 residues.

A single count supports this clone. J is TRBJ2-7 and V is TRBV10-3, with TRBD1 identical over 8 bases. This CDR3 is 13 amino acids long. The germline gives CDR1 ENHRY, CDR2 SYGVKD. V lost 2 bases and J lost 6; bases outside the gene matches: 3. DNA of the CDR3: TGTGCCATCAGTGAGGGACAGGGTGGCGAGCAGTACTTC. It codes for CAISEGQGGEQYF.

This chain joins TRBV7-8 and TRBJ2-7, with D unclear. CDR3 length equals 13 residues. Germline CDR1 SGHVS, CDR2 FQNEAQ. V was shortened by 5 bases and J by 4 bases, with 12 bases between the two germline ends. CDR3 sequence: CASSPSTGYEQYF. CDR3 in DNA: TGTGCCAGCAGCCCCAGCACGGGTTACGAGCAGTACTTC.

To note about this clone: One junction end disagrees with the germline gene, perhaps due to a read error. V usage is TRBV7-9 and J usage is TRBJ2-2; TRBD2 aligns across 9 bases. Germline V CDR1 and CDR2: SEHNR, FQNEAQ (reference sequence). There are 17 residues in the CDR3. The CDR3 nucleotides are TGTTCCAGCAGCTTAGGATGGGCGGGAGGGCCCTCCGGGGAGCTGTTTTTT. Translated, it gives CSSSLGWAGGPSGELFF.

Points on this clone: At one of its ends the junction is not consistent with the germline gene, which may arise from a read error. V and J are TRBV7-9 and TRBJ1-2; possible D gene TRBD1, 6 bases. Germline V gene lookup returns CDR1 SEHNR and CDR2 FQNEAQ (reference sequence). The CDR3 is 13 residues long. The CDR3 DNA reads TGTTCCAGCAGCTACGGACAGAACTATGGCTACACCTTC. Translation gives CSSSYGQNYGYTF.

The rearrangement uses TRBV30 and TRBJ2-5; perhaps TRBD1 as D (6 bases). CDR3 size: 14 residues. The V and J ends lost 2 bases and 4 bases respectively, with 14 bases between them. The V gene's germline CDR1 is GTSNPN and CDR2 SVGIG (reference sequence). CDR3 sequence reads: CAWSSNRVSETQYF. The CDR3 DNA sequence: TGTGCCTGGAGTTCCAACAGGGTATCAGAGACCCAGTACTTC.

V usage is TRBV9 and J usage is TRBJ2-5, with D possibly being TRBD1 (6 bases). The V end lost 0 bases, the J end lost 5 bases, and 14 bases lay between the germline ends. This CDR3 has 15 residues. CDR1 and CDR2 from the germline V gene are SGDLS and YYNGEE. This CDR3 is CASSVDGGAGETQYF. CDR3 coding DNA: TGTGCCAGCAGCGTAGATGGGGGCGCCGGGGAGACCCAGTACTTC.

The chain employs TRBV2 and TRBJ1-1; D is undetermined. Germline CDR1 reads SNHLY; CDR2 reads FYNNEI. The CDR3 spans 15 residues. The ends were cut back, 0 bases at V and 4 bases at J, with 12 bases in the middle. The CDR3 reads CASSEALGRSTEAFF. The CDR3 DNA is TGTGCCAGCAGTGAAGCGCTTGGCAGAAGCACTGAAGCTTTCTTT.

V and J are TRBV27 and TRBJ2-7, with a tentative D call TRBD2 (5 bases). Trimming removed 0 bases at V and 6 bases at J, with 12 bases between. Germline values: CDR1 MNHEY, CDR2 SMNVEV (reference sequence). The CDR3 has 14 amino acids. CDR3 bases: TGTGCCAGCAGTTTATCCCCCCCGGGGTTCGAGCAGTACTTC. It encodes CASSLSPPGFEQYF.

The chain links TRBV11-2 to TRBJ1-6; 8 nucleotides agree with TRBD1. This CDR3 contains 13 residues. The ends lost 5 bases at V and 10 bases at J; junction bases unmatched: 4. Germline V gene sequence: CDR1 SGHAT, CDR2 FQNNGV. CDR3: CASSQGAVSPLHF. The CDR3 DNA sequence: TGTGCCAGCAGCCAGGGGGCGGTGTCACCCCTCCACTTT.

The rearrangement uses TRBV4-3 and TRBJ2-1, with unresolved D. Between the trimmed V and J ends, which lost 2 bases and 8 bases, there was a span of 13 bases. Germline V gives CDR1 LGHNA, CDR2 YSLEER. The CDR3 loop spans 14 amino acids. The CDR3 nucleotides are TGCGCCAGCAGCCAACGAGGCGACTTCGATGAGCAGTTCTTC. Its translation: CASSQRGDFDEQFF.

The CDR3 DNA reads as TGTGCCAGCAGCTTTGGGGAAAGCGGTGCCTTGGATACGCAGTATTTT. Protein product: CASSFGESGALDTQYF. This rearrangement joins TRBV11-3 to TRBJ2-3, with D possibly TRBD2 on 5 matching bases. There are 16 residues in the CDR3. V dropped 3 bases and J dropped 6 bases, with 19 bases sitting between them. The germline gives CDR1 SGHNT, CDR2 YENEEA. The full variable domain, with the rest looked up from reference TRBV11-3 and TRBJ2-3, is EAGVVQSPRYKIIEKKQPVAFWCNPISGHNTLYWYLQNLGQGPELLIRYENEEAVDDSQLPKDRFSAERLKGVDSTLKIQPAELGDSAVYLCASSFGESGALDTQYFGPGTRLTVL.

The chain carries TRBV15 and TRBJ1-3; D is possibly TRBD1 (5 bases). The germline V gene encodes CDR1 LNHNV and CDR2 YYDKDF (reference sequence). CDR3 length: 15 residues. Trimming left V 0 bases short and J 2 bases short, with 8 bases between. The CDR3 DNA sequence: TGTGCCACCAGCAGAGATCCGACAGCTGGAAACACCATATATTTT. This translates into CATSRDPTAGNTIYF.

The CDR3 coding sequence is TGTGCCAGCAGCTTACAGGGGGTAGGTTCACCCCTCCACTTT. It yields the protein CASSLQGVGSPLHF. The chain couples TRBV7-9 to TRBJ1-6; 7 bases match TRBD1. The CDR3 is 14 residues long. Germline lookup yields CDR1 SEHNR and CDR2 FQNEAQ (reference sequence). The ends lost 2 bases at V and 9 bases at J; junction bases unmatched: 4.

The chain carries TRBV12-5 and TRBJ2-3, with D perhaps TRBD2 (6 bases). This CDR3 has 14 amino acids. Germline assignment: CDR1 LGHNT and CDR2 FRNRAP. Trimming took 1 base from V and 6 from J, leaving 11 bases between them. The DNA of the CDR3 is TGTGCTAGTGGTTTGGGCCAGGAGGGGGATACGCAGTATTTT. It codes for CASGLGQEGDTQYF.

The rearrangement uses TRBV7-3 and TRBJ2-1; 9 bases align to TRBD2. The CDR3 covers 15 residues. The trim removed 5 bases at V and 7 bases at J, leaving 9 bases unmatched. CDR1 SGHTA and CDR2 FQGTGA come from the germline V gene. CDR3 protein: CASSAGGVTGNEQFF. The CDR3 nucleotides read TGTGCCAGCAGCGCGGGGGGGGTGACGGGTAATGAGCAGTTCTTC. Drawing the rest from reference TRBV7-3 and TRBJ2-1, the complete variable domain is GAGVSQTPSNKVTEKGKYVELRCDPISGHTALYWYRQSLGQGPEFLIYFQGTGAADDSGLPNDRFFAVRPEGSVSTLKIQRTERGDSAVYLCASSAGGVTGNEQFFGPGTRLTVL.

CDR3 coding DNA: TGTGCCAGCCGCGAGGGGGTGACCTACGAGCAGTACTTC. Translated: CASREGVTYEQYF. V gene TRBV28 combines with J gene TRBJ2-7; D possibly corresponds to TRBD1 (6 bases). There are 13 residues in the CDR3. Germline V gene sequence: CDR1 MDHEN, CDR2 SYDVKM. The ends were cut back, 8 bases at V and 2 bases at J, with 13 bases in the middle.

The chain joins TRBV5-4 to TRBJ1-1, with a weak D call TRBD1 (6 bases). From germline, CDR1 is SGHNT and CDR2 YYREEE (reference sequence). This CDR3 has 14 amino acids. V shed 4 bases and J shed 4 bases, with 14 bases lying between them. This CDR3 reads CASSQNRAGTEAFF. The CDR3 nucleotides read TGTGCCAGCAGCCAGAACAGGGCGGGCACTGAAGCTTTCTTT.

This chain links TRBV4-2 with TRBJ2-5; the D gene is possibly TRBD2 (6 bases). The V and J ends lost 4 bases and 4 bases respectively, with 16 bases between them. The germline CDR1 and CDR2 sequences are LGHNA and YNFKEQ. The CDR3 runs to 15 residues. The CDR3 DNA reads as TGTGCCAGCAGCCCCAGACATGGGGAGGTAGAGACCCAGTACTTC. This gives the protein CASSPRHGEVETQYF.

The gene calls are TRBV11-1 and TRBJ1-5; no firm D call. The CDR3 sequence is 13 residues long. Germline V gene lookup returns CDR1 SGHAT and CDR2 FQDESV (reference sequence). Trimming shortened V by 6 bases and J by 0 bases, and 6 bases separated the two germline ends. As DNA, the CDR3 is TGTGCCAGCAGGGTAGTTAGCAATCAGCCCCAGCATTTT. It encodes CASRVVSNQPQHF. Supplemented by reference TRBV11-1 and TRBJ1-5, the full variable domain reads EAEVAQSPRYKITEKSQAVAFWCDPISGHATLYWYRQILGQGPELLVQFQDESVVDDSQLPKDRFSAERLKGVDSTLKIQPAELGDSAMYLCASRVVSNQPQHFGDGTRLSIL.

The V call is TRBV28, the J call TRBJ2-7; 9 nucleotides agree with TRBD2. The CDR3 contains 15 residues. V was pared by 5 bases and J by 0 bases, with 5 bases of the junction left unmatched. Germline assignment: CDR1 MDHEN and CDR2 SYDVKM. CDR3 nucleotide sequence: TGTGCCAGCAGTCGCCGACTAGCGGCCTCCTACGAGCAGTACTTC. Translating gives CASSRRLAASYEQYF.